Below are 21 T cell receptor beta chains sequenced from a single sample in a study of long-term antiretroviral therapy in people with HIV. Version v3.0 of the immunoSEQ assay was performed at survey level. The protocol was immunoSEQ multiplex PCR, while the TCRdb copy is restricted to in-frame clones and leaves out a portion. The table has 15,000 to 20,000 clones, just under 80% seen once; the top ten hold 7.8%. The specimen comprised unsorted PBMCs, sampled at the start of antiretroviral therapy, before treatment. The receptors here all came from a woman aged 40 to 50 with HIV.

CDR3 region: CASTGPRGPQHF. The CDR3 bases are TGTGCCAGCACTGGCCCTAGGGGGCCCCAGCATTTT. The V and J genes are TRBV28 and TRBJ1-5, with a weak D call TRBD1 (5 bases). This CDR3 has 12 amino acids. Trimming removed 7 bases at V and 9 bases at J, with 13 bases between. Germline CDR1 and CDR2: MDHEN and SYDVKM.

Turning to this clone: This same CDR3 is encoded by further DNA sequences in the sample. The J gene is TRBJ2-7, the V gene TRBV2, with D hard to call. This CDR3 comprises 10 residues. Trimming cost V 4 bases and J 2 bases, with 0 bases left between them. Looked up from germline, CDR1 is SNHLY and CDR2 is FYNNEI. CDR3 sequence: CASSAYEQYF. The CDR3 coding sequence is TGTGCCAGCAGTGCCTACGAGCAGTACTTC.

This rearrangement joins TRBV7-9 to TRBJ2-2; D remains unclear. Looked up from germline, CDR1 is SEHNR and CDR2 is FQNEAQ (reference sequence). Trimming shortened V by 1 base and J by 7 bases, and 4 bases separated the two germline ends. This CDR3 is 12 amino acids long. CDR3 bases: TGTGCCAGCAGCTTAGGGGTCGGGGAGCTGTTTTTT. This gives the protein CASSLGVGELFF.

The J gene is TRBJ1-1, the V gene TRBV19, with no clear D. This CDR3 is built from 15 residues. Germline loops: CDR1 LNHDA, CDR2 SQIVND (reference sequence). The V end lost 4 bases, the J end lost 1 base, and 13 bases lay between the germline ends. CDR3 region: CASSTPTRQNTEAFF. CDR3 bases: TGTGCCAGTAGTACCCCTACTCGACAGAACACTGAAGCTTTCTTT.

This clone was found a few times. The rearrangement uses TRBV19 and TRBJ1-6; TRBD1 aligns across 8 bases. The V segment lost 4 bases and the J segment 7 bases; nucleotides outside the gene matches: 6. This CDR3 has 15 residues. From germline, CDR1 is LNHDA and CDR2 SQIVND (reference sequence). CDR3 bases: TGTGCCAGTAGTAGATGGACAGGGTCAAATTCACCCCTCCACTTT. Translated: CASSRWTGSNSPLHF.

This chain connects TRBV6-6 to TRBJ2-1; D is unclear. The CDR3 totals 10 residues. V gave up 2 bases and J gave up 7 bases, with 0 bases separating them. The germline V gene encodes CDR1 MNHNY and CDR2 SVGAGI (reference sequence). CDR3 sequence: CASSYNEQFF. CDR3 in DNA: TGTGCCAGCAGTTACAATGAGCAGTTCTTC.

This chain links TRBV7-2 with TRBJ2-1, with 9 bases lining up with TRBD1. Germline V gene lookup returns CDR1 SGHTA and CDR2 FQGNSA. The V and J ends lost 3 bases and 6 bases, in that order; junction bases with no gene match: 6. CDR3 length equals 15 residues. CDR3 DNA sequence: TGTGCCAGCAGCTTTAAGGGACAGGGATCCAATGAGCAGTTCTTC. Translated: CASSFKGQGSNEQFF.

The chain uses TRBV7-9 and TRBJ2-2; TRBD2 might be the D (6 bases). This CDR3 is 15 amino acids long. Looked up from germline, CDR1 is SEHNR and CDR2 is FQNEAQ (reference sequence). Trimming took 5 bases from V and 2 from J, leaving 12 bases between them. CDR3 region: CASSTGLLNTGELFF. The CDR3 nucleotides read TGTGCCAGCAGCACGGGACTCCTAAACACCGGGGAGCTGTTTTTT.

The chain is built from TRBV7-9 and TRBJ1-6, with TRBD1 matching 12 bases. The germline V gene has CDR1 SEHNR and CDR2 FQNEAQ (reference sequence). CDR3 length equals 16 residues. V was clipped by 5 bases and J by 12 bases; unmatched bases: 11. CDR3 coding DNA: TGTGCCAGCAGCAACCTGGGAGGGACAGGGGGCGGACCCCTCCACTTT. Translated: CASSNLGGTGGGPLHF.

In this sample, this clone turned up a few times. The rearrangement uses TRBV7-6 and TRBJ2-2, with D possibly matching TRBD1 (5 bases). Germline V gene data show CDR1 as SGHVS and CDR2 as FNYEAQ. The CDR3 extends over 14 amino acids. V was shortened by 7 bases and J by 1 base, with 10 bases between the two germline ends. The CDR3 region has the DNA TGTGCCAGCACCCCAGGGTGGAACACCGGGGAGCTGTTTTTT. As protein: CASTPGWNTGELFF.

This chain uses TRBV4-3 with TRBJ2-3, with 11 nucleotides matching TRBD2. Germline V gives CDR1 LGHNA, CDR2 YSLEER. Trimming cost V 0 bases and J 0 bases; bases outside gene matches: 14. This CDR3 contains 21 residues. This chain's CDR3 is CASSQDLQLAGAPPSTDTQYF. In nucleotides, the CDR3 is TGCGCCAGCAGCCAAGATCTACAACTAGCGGGGGCCCCGCCGAGCACAGATACGCAGTATTTT.

The gene calls are TRBV28 and TRBJ2-3; no definite D call. V gave up 6 bases and J gave up 2 bases, with 6 bases separating them. Germline CDR1 MDHEN, CDR2 SYDVKM. The CDR3 loop spans 12 amino acids. The CDR3 loop is CASSPSTDTQYF. CDR3 bases: TGTGCCAGCAGCCCATCCACAGATACGCAGTATTTT.

V gene TRBV5-4 combines with J gene TRBJ1-2; D is unclear. The ends were cut back, 0 bases at V and 7 bases at J, with 13 bases in the middle. Germline assignment: CDR1 SGHNT and CDR2 YYREEE (reference sequence). This CDR3 has 14 residues. The CDR3 DNA reads as TGTGCCAGCAGCTTGGGGAACCTGGAGGCTGGCTACACCTTC. Encoded protein: CASSLGNLEAGYTF.

The V call is TRBV5-6, the J call TRBJ1-1; TRBD1 matches 7 bases. The CDR3 covers 14 residues. V gave up 5 bases and J gave up 6 bases; unmatched junction bases: 10. In germline, CDR1 is SGHDT, CDR2 YYEEEE. CDR3 residues: CASSFTGVGAEAFF. The CDR3 DNA reads as TGTGCCAGCAGTTTTACAGGGGTTGGCGCTGAAGCTTTCTTT.

The chain links TRBV5-5 to TRBJ2-7; D is tentatively TRBD1 or TRBD2 (5 bases each). The germline V and J ends were trimmed by 1 base and 5 bases, with 7 bases remaining between them. CDR3 size: 12 residues. CDR1 is SGHKS and CDR2 is YYEKEE in the germline V gene (reference sequence). The CDR3 DNA reads as TGTGCCAGCAGCTTGCGGGGCGACGAGCAGTACTTC. It specifies CASSLRGDEQYF.

The genes are TRBV30 and TRBJ2-3; D gene uncertain. V dropped 0 bases and J dropped 0 bases, with 10 bases sitting between them. This CDR3 contains 15 residues. Germline lookup yields CDR1 GTSNPN and CDR2 SVGIG (reference sequence). CDR3 sequence reads: CAWSVLKSSTDTQYF. CDR3 in DNA: TGTGCCTGGAGTGTGCTCAAATCTAGCACAGATACGCAGTATTTT.

This clone has only a few counts. J is TRBJ2-7 and V is TRBV7-7; 7 bases are shared with TRBD2. The CDR3 runs to 17 residues. The ends lost 2 bases at V and 2 bases at J; junction bases unmatched: 12. Looked up from germline, CDR1 is SSHAT and CDR2 is FNYEAQ (reference sequence). The CDR3 bases are TGTGCCAGCAGCTTAAGGTCCCTGGCGGGGGAACCCTACGAGCAGTACTTC. Amino acids: CASSLRSLAGEPYEQYF.

The CDR3 is CASSIGTGEEQYF. CDR3 nucleotides: TGTGCCAGCAGCATCGGGACGGGGGAAGAGCAGTACTTC. The V gene is TRBV7-6, the J gene TRBJ2-7; perhaps TRBD2 as D (6 bases). Looked up from germline, CDR1 is SGHVS and CDR2 is FNYEAQ. V lost 5 bases and J lost 7, with 15 bases in between. The CDR3 extends over 13 amino acids.

The J gene is TRBJ2-7, the V gene TRBV6-5; maybe TRBD1 (7 bases). The CDR3 has 15 residues. Trimming took 5 bases from V and 4 from J, leaving 18 bases between them. Germline loops: CDR1 MNHEY, CDR2 SVGAGI. The DNA for the CDR3 is TGTGCCAGCAGTCCCCTTCAGGGGGGAAATTACGAGCAGTACTTC. Encoded protein: CASSPLQGGNYEQYF.

V gene TRBV5-1 combines with J gene TRBJ2-3, with TRBD2 matching 7 bases. Germline values: CDR1 SGHRS, CDR2 YFSETQ. The junction had 3 bases not matched to a gene; V was cut back by 0 bases and J by 5 bases. The CDR3 loop spans 14 amino acids. CDR3 in amino acids: CASSLGTGGDTQYF. Here the CDR3 DNA reads TGCGCCAGCAGCTTGGGGACGGGGGGAGATACGCAGTATTTT.

The genes are TRBV27 and TRBJ2-7, with D uncertain. This CDR3 comprises 9 residues. Germline CDR1 is MNHEY and CDR2 is SMNVEV (reference sequence). The V end lost 8 bases, the J end lost 3 bases, and 2 bases lay between the germline ends. CDR3 sequence reads: CASGYEQYF. CDR3 bases: TGTGCCAGCGGCTACGAGCAGTACTTC.